The clone carrying this T cell receptor (beta chain) came up a few times. Antigen: not known. Peripheral blood samples of roughly 9.8 milliliters were drawn from each donor. The CDR3 consists of 15 residues. Trimming stripped 0 bases from V and 2 bases from J, with 12 bases between. Germline assignment: CDR1 SGHRS and CDR2 YFSETQ. The second PCR ran roughly 7 to 11 cycles with a sample-barcoded 5' primer and J-beta primers. TCRdb reprocessed the 5' RACE reads with MiXCR, giving one entry per CDR3 protein. The profile shows roughly 1,500,000 distinct CDR3 sequences, about 40% of them singletons. This sample is drawn from a study of blood T cells in healthy people across ages. Study findings and constraints: Higher diversity, along with more naive CD4+ cells, distinguished long-lived donors from aged donors. The recorded TCR beta diversity per million T cells decreased in a roughly linear manner with age.

The chain links TRBV5-1 to TRBJ2-7; D is unclear. The material sequenced was blood. The TCR originated in a woman aged 18-30 years in good health. The CDR3 DNA sequence: TGCGCCAGCAGCTTGGGGGGTAGATTGGCCTACGAGCAGTACTTC. Its protein is CASSLGGRLAYEQYF.